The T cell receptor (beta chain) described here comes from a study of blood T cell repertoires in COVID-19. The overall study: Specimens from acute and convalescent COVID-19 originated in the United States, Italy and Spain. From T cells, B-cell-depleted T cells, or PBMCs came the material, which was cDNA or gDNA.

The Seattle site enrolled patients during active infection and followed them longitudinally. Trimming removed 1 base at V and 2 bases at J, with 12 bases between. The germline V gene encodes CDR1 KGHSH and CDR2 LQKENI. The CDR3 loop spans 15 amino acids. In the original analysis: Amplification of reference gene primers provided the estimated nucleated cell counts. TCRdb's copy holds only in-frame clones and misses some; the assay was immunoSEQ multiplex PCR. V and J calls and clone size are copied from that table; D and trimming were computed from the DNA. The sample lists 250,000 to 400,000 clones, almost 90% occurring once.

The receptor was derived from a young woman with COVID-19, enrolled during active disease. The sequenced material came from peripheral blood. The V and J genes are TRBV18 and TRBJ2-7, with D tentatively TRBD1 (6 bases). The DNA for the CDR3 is TGTGCCAGCTCACCACTGGCAGGGGCCCCCTACGAGCAGTACTTC. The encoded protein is CASSPLAGAPYEQYF. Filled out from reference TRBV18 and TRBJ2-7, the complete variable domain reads NAGVMQNPRHLVRRRGQEARLRCSPMKGHSHVYWYRQLPEEGLKFMVYLQKENIIDESGMPKERFSAEFPKEGPSILRIQQVVRGDSAAYFCASSPLAGAPYEQYFGPGTRLTVT.